This T cell receptor (beta chain) was recorded in a study of T cells after yellow fever vaccination. About the research overall: Fractions low in cell number were prepared with SMART-Seq v4 Ultra Low Input. Study-wide findings and caveats: The appearance of a small share of clonotypes in both CD4 and CD8 compartments was observed. The booster response re-showed most primary clones: approximately 95% CD4, roughly 91% CD8.

Germline V gene sequence: CDR1 LNHDA, CDR2 SQIVND (reference sequence). V was cut by 2 bases and J by 5 bases, with 4 bases left in between. The CDR3 has 12 residues. TCRdb fed the 5' RACE reads into MiXCR, producing one record per CDR3 protein. The table records hundreds of thousands of distinct CDR3 sequences, 21% of them present only once. The sample holds a few counts of this clonotype. The antigen is not known. The origin of this receptor is a young man who received the YFV17D yellow fever vaccine. The chain links TRBV19 to TRBJ1-5; D gene unclear. The sequenced sample was PBMCs, obtained roughly 23 days after the first yellow fever vaccination. The chain's CDR3 is CASSISYQPQHF. As DNA, the CDR3 is TGTGCCAGTAGTATAAGCTATCAGCCCCAGCATTTT. Combining the CDR3 with reference TRBV19 and TRBJ1-5 gives the whole variable domain DGGITQSPKYLFRKEGQNVTLSCEQNLNHDAMYWYRQDPGQGLRLIYYSQIVNDFQKGDIAEGYSVSREKKESFPLTVTSAQKNPTAFYLCASSISYQPQHFGDGTRLSIL.